This TCR beta chain originates from a study of radiotherapy plus CTLA-4 blockade in lung cancer. Study as a whole: Among patients, over 15% showed objective responses, and approximately 29% had disease control.

The method was immunoSEQ multiplex PCR; TCRdb's version includes in-frame clones alone and lacks a portion of them. The profile shows 84,000 or so clones, about four fifths of them singletons. CTLA-4 blockade using ipilimumab, together with focal radiation, was received by patients with chemo-refractory metastatic non-small-cell lung cancer. Germline V CDR1 and CDR2: MNHEY, SMNVEV (reference sequence). With V trimmed by 6 bases and J by 9 bases, 4 bases remained unmatched. CDR3 length equals 12 residues. As concerns this clone: Antigen unknown.

General study results and limits: In blood, TCR clones derived from the tumor expanded after radiotherapy plus ipilimumab. Best predicting response, reportedly, were early blood T cell clone dynamics, with interferon-beta.

This sample comprised peripheral blood, obtained from a patient treated with radiotherapy plus ipilimumab. The TCR sequence derives from a human donor with non-small cell lung cancer that progressed on radiotherapy plus ipilimumab. The chain links TRBV27 to TRBJ1-5; 8 bases are a match to TRBD1. The CDR3 loop is CASRTGDLPQHF. For the CDR3, the DNA is TGTGCCAGCAGGACAGGGGATTTGCCCCAGCATTTT.